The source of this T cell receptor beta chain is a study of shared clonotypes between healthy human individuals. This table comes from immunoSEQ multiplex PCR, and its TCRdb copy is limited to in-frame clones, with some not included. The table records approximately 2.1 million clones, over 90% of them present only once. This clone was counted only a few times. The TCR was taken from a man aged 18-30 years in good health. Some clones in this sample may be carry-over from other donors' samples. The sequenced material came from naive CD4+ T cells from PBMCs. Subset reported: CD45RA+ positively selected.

This CDR3 reads CASRALQNTEAFF. The CDR3 DNA sequence: TGTGCCAGCAGGGCCCTACAGAACACTGAAGCTTTCTTT. The V gene is TRBV2, the J gene TRBJ1-1, with D uncertain. V lost 6 bases and J 1 base, leaving 9 bases between the germline ends. The CDR3 covers 13 residues. Germline CDR1 is SNHLY and CDR2 is FYNNEI. The whole variable domain, remainder taken from reference TRBV2 and TRBJ1-1, is EPEVTQTPSHQVTQMGQEVILRCVPISNHLYFYWYRQILGQKVEFLVSFYNNEISEKSEIFDDQFSVERPDGSNFTLKIRSTKLEDSAMYFCASRALQNTEAFFGQGTRLTVV.